The clone carrying this TCR beta chain has a handful of counts. TCRdb re-analysed the reads in MiXCR, keeping a single row per CDR3 protein. This sample has some 220,000 distinct CDR3 sequences, with about 12% found just once. The sample belongs to a study of T cell repertoires in cytomegalovirus infection. Looked up from germline, CDR1 is SGHDN and CDR2 is FVKESK. The length of the CDR3 is 13 residues. The V and J ends lost 6 bases and 6 bases respectively, with 11 bases between them. The chain links TRBV14 to TRBJ2-2; D unresolved. The sample comprised PBMCs. The TCR comes from a human donor in good health (CMV status not recorded). Some clones in this sample may be carry-over from other donors' samples. The CDR3 DNA sequence: TGTGCCAGCAGTCGAACAACTGCCGGGGAGCTGTTTTTT. This codes for CASSRTTAGELFF.